The 6 T cell receptor beta chains below come from one sample, sequenced in a study of Graves' ophthalmopathy and Graves' hyperthyroidism. Amplified material comprised TCR beta CDR3 regions derived from RNA transcripts. First-round RT-PCR with HTBI primers preceded a second-round multiplex PCR. TCRdb analysed the multiplex PCR reads with MiXCR anew, one entry per CDR3 protein. The table has over a million distinct CDR3 sequences, about two fifths seen once. The sequenced sample consisted of peripheral blood or thyroid tissue (not recorded which). These receptors all come from an adult man with Graves' hyperthyroidism.

The gene calls are TRBV25-1 and TRBJ1-2; no definite D call. The CDR3 has 12 amino acids. CDR1 and CDR2 (germline): MGHDK, SYGVNS. CDR3 coding DNA: TGTGCAACCGATAGCCCAGCCTATGGCTACACCTTC. It codes for CATDSPAYGYTF.

This clonotype occurred many times. J is TRBJ2-5 and V is TRBV7-2, with TRBD1 matching over 10 bases. V lost 5 bases to trimming and J lost 4 bases; unmatched junction nucleotides: 10. Germline CDR1 SGHTA, CDR2 FQGNSA. This CDR3 contains 16 residues. CDR3 region: CASSPRGQGIGETQYF. CDR3 sequence (DNA): TGTGCCAGCAGCCCTAGGGGACAGGGGATTGGAGAGACCCAGTACTTC.

Only a few counts were recorded for this clonotype. The chain couples TRBV12-3 or TRBV12-4 to TRBJ2-2; D might be TRBD1 or TRBD2, each matching 5 bases. Trimming stripped 1 base from V and 7 bases from J, with 7 bases between. There are 13 residues in the CDR3. CDR3 in DNA: TGTGCCAGCAGTTTAGGGGGGATCGGGGAGCTGTTTTTT. Protein sequence: CASSLGGIGELFF.

This sequence joins TRBV10-3 and TRBJ2-2; D call uncertain. The germline V gene has CDR1 ENHRY and CDR2 SYGVKD. This CDR3 has 14 residues. Deletions cut 2 bases from V and 0 bases from J, with 4 bases between. The CDR3 DNA is TGTGCCATCAGTGAGGTCCCGAACACCGGGGAGCTGTTTTTT. It is translated as CAISEVPNTGELFF.

The chain carries TRBV7-9 and TRBJ1-2, with 7 bases fitting TRBD1. After removal of 5 bases from V and 6 bases from J, the junction contained 24 bases not matched to a gene. Germline V gives CDR1 SEHNR, CDR2 FQNEAQ (reference sequence). The CDR3 runs to 19 residues. The CDR3 region is CASSPQVGRVEGGRDGYTF. CDR3 bases: TGTGCCAGCAGCCCCCAGGTGGGGCGAGTGGAAGGGGGCCGGGATGGCTACACCTTC. Full variable domain (rest looked up from reference TRBV7-9 and TRBJ1-2): DTGVSQNPRHKITKRGQNVTFRCDPISEHNRLYWYRQTLGQGPEFLTYFQNEAQLEKSRLLSDRFSAERPKGSFSTLEIQRTEQGDSAMYLCASSPQVGRVEGGRDGYTFGSGTRLTVV.

The J gene is TRBJ2-5, the V gene TRBV20-1; D possibly corresponds to TRBD1 (5 bases). Germline lookup yields CDR1 DFQATT and CDR2 SNEGSKA (reference sequence). The CDR3 loop spans 15 amino acids. Trimming stripped 0 bases from V and 4 bases from J, with 15 bases between. The CDR3 DNA reads as TGCAGTGCTAGAGATGTAAGAACAGGCACAGAGACCCAGTACTTC. Translating it yields CSARDVRTGTETQYF.